The 5 T cell receptor beta chains given below trace back to one sample, sequenced in a study of shared T cell receptors in the human thymus. Sequencing was performed with immunoSEQ multiplex PCR; in TCRdb, only in-frame clones are kept and a portion is missing. The table shows around 730,000 clones, with over 75% occurring only once. This sample was also put to use in a study of human thymus T cells.

The sequencing sample was made of thymocytes. The receptors stem from a girl under three years old with a congenital heart defect.

The J gene is TRBJ1-2, the V gene TRBV10-3; 9 nucleotides align to TRBD1. Per the germline V gene, CDR1 is ENHRY and CDR2 is SYGVKD. V lost 4 bases and J lost 2; bases outside the gene matches: 2. The CDR3 extends over 14 amino acids. The CDR3 reads CAISGTGENYGYTF. CDR3 DNA sequence: TGTGCCATCAGTGGGACAGGGGAGAACTATGGCTACACCTTC.

The CDR3 spells CASSRNPPRGTEAFF. CDR3 coding DNA: TGTGCCAGCAGCCGAAACCCCCCAAGGGGGACTGAAGCTTTCTTT. The chain employs TRBV7-9 and TRBJ1-1; a possible D gene is TRBD1 (6 bases). The CDR3 contains 15 residues. Germline V gene lookup returns CDR1 SEHNR and CDR2 FQNEAQ (reference sequence). V lost 5 bases, J lost 5 bases, and 18 bases lay in between.

The chain recombines TRBV5-1 with TRBJ2-3; 10 bases line up with TRBD2. Germline loops: CDR1 SGHRS, CDR2 YFSETQ. The CDR3 totals 17 residues. The V and J ends lost 4 bases and 4 bases, in that order; junction bases with no gene match: 12. This CDR3 is CASSPGKRGGLPDTQYF. The CDR3, as DNA: TGCGCCAGCAGCCCCGGTAAGCGGGGGGGCCTACCAGATACGCAGTATTTT.

The V gene is TRBV28, the J gene TRBJ1-6; D unclear. This CDR3 region has 15 residues. V was trimmed by 3 bases and J by 10 bases, leaving 16 bases between them. Looked up from germline, CDR1 is MDHEN and CDR2 is SYDVKM. This CDR3 reads CASSFPGISNSPLHF. The CDR3 bases are TGTGCCAGCAGTTTCCCCGGGATTTCTAACTCACCCCTCCACTTT.

This sequence joins TRBV15 and TRBJ2-2, with 8 bases matching TRBD2. Germline V gene lookup returns CDR1 LNHNV and CDR2 YYDKDF (reference sequence). Germline trimming cut 3 bases from V and 4 bases from J; bases unmatched to any gene: 10. The CDR3 totals 17 residues. Written as DNA, the CDR3 is TGTGCCACCAGCAGGACTGTTGCGGGGGGCGGCACCGGGGAGCTGTTTTTT. Translating gives CATSRTVAGGGTGELFF.